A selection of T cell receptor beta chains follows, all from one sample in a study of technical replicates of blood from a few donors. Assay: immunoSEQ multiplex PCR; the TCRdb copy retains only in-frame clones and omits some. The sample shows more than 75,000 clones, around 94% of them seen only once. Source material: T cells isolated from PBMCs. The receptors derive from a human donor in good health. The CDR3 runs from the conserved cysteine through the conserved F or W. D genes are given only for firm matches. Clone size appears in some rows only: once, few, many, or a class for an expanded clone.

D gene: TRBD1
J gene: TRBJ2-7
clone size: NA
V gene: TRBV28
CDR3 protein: CASSTGQGIYEQYF

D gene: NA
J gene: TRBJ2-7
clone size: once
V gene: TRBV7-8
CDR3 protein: CASSFTGDEQYF

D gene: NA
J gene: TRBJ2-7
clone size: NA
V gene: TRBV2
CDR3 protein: CASSGQVSILSYEQYF

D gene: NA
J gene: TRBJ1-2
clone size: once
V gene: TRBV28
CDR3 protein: CASKNYGYTF

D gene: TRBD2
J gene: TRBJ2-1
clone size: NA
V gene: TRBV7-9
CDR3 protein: CASSFLAGEGNEQFF

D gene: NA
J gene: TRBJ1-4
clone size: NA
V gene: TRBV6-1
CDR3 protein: CASSELGQGTTNEKLFF

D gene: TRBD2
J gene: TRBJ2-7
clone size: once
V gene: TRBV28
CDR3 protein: CASSFSGLGRSYEQYF

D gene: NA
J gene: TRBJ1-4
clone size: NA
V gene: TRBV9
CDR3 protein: CASSAGATNEKLFF

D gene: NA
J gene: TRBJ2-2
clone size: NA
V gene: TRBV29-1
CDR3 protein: CSVDGNTGELFF

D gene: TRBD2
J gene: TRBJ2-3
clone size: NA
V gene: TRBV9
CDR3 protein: CASSLMTSGASDTQYF

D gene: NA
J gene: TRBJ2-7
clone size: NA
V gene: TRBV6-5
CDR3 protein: CASALADSYEQYF

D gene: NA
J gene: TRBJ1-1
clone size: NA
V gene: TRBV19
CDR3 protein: CASSPRTVQAFF

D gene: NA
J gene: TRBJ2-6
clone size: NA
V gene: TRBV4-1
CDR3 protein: CASSQENRGANVLTF

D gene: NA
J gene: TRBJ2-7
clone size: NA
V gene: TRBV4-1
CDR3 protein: CASSQGSYARSYEQYF

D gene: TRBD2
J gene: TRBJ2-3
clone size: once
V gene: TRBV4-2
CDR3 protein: CASSPGSSGVLTDTQYF

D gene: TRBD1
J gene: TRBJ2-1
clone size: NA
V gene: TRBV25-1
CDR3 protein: CASSGRGGDEQFF

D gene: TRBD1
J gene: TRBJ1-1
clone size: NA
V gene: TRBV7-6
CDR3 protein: CASRLGTDLRTEAFF

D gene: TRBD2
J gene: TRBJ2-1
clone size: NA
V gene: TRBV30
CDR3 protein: CAWSVTAGVGRRNEQFF

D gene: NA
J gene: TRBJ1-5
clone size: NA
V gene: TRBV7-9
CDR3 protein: CASSFSGVQPQHF

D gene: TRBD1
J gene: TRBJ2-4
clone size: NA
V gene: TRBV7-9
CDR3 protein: CASSRTGGDIQYF

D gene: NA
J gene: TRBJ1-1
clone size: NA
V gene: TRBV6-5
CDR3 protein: CASSYSGARGTEAFF

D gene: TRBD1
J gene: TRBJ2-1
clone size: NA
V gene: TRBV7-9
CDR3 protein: CASGQGEQFF

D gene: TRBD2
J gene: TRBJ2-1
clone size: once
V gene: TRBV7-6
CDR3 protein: CASSASLGWGRSGSSYNEQFF

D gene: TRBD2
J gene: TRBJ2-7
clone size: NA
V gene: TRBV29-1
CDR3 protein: CSARLAGVHEQYF

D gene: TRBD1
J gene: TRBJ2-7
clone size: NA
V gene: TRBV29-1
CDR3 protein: CSVEGLGQGFYEQYF

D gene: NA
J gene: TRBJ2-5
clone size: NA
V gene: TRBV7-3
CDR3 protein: CASSPTLGGETQYF

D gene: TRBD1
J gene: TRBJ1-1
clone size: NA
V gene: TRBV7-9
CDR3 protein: CASSPRQGASTEAFF

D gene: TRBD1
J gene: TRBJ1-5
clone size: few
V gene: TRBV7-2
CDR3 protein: CASSPGQGPKPQHF

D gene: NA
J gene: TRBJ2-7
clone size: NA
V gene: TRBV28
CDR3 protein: CASLESGYEQYF

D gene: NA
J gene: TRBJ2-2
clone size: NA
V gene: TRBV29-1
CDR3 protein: CSVRGLGDGELFF

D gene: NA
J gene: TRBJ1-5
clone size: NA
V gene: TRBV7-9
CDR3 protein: CASSLVAVSQPQHF

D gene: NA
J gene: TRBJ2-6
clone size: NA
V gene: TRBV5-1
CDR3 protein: CASSSGRGAGANVLTF

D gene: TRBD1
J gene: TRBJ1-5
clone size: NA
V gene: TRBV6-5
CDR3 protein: CASSPRGEWNQPQHF

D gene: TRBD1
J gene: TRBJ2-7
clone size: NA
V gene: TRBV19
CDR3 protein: CASSIGTGSYEQYF

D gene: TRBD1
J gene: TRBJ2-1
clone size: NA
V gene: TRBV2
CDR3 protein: CASRTGQAAFEQFF

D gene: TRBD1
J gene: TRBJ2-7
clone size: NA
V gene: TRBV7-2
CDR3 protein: CASSFRPGTGTFEQYF

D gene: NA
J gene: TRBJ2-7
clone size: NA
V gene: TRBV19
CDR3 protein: CASSIAGLREQYF

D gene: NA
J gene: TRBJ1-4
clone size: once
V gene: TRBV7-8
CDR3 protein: CASSLMADTNEKLFF

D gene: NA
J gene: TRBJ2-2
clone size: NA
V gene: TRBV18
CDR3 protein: CASSPPIQGLGELFF

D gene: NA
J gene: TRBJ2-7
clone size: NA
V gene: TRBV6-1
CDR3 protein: CASSEGWHSSYEQYF

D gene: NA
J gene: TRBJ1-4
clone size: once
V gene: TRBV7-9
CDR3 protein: CASSLDGATNEKLFF

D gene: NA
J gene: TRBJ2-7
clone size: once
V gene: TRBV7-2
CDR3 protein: CASSFFESSYEQYF

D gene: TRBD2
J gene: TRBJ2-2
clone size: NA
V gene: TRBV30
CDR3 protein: CAWSRLAGQTGELFF

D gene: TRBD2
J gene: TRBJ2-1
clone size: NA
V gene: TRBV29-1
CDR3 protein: CSVLAPGLANEQFF

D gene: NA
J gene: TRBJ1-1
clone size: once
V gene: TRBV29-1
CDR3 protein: CSVAGSTEAFF

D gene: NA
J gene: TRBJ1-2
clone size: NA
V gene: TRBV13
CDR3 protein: CASSLGSGHSPSRGYTF

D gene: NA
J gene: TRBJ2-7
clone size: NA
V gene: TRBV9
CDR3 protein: CASSVGHFSYEQYF

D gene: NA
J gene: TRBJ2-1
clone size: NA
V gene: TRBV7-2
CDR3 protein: CASSLEPRVYNEQFF

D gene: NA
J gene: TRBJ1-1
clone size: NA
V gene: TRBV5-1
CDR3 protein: CASSSEGGGTEAFF